Sequencing of this TCR beta chain was carried out in a study of blood T cell repertoires in COVID-19. Deletions cut 0 bases from V and 5 bases from J, with 7 bases between. The CDR3 has 13 amino acids. The germline V gene encodes CDR1 MGHRA and CDR2 YSYEKL. Profiling relied on immunoSEQ multiplex PCR, and the TCRdb table lists in-frame clones only, not all of them. Of 150,000 to 200,000 clones detected, around three quarters appear once; the ten largest clones hold 15% to 20%. This TCR was recovered from a man in his sixties with active or convalescent COVID-19. This chain connects TRBV4-1 to TRBJ1-2; D possibly corresponds to TRBD1 (6 bases). The specimen was peripheral blood. The DNA of the CDR3 is TGCGCCAGCAGCCAAGAAGGGGGTTATGGCTACACCTTC. Protein: CASSQEGGYGYTF.